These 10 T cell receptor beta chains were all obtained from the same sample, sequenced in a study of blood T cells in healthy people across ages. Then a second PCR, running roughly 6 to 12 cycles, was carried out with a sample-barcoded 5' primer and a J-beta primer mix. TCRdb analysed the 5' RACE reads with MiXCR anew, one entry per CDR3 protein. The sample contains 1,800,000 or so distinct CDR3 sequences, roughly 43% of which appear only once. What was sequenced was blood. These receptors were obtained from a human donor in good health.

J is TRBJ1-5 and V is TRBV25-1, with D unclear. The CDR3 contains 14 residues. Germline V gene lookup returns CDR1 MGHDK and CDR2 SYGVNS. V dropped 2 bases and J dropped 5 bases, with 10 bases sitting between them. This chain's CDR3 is CASSEAVGHQPQHF. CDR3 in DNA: TGTGCCAGCAGTGAAGCGGTAGGTCATCAGCCCCAGCATTTT.

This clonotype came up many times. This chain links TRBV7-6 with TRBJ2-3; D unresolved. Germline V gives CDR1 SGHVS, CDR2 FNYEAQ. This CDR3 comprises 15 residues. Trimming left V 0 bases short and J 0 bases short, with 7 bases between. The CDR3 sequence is CASSLAIQSTDTQYF. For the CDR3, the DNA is TGTGCCAGCAGCTTAGCAATTCAGAGCACAGATACGCAGTATTTT.

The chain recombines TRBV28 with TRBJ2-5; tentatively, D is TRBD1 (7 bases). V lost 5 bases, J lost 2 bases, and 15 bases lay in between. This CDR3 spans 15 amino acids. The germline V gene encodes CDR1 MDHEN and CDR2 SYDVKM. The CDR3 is CASSGGTALQETQYF. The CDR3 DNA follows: TGTGCCAGCAGTGGGGGGACAGCTCTTCAAGAGACCCAGTACTTC.

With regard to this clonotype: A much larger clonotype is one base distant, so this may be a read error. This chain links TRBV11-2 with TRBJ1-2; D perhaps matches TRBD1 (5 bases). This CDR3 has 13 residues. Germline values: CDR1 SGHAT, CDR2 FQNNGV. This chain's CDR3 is CTSSSGTNYGYTF. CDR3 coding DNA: TGTACCAGCAGCTCCGGGACCAACTATGGCTACACCTTC. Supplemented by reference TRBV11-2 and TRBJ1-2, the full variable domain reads EAGVAQSPRYKIIEKRQSVAFWCNPISGHATLYWYQQILGQGPKLLIQFQNNGVVDDSQLPKDRFSAERLKGVDSTLKIQPAKLEDSAVYLCTSSSGTNYGYTFGSGTRLTVV.

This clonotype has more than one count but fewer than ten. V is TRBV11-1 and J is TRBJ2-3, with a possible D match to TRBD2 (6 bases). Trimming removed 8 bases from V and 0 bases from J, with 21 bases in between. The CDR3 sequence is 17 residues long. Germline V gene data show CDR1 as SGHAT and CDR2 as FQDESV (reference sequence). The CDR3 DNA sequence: TGTGCCAGCGCCGGGACTGATAGATTTGTTAGCACAGATACGCAGTATTTT. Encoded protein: CASAGTDRFVSTDTQYF.

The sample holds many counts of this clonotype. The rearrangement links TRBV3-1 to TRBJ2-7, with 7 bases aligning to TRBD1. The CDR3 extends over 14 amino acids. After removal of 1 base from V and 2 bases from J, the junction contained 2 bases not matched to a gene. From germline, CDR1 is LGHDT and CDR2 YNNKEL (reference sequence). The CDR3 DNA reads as TGTGCCAGCAGCCAAGGACAGGGACCCTACGAGCAGTACTTC. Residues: CASSQGQGPYEQYF.

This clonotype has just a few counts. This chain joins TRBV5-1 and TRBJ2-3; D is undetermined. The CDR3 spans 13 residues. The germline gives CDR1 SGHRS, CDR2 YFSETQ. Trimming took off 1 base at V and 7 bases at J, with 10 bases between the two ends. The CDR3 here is CASSLFPAHTQYF. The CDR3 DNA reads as TGCGCCAGCAGCTTGTTCCCTGCGCATACGCAGTATTTT.

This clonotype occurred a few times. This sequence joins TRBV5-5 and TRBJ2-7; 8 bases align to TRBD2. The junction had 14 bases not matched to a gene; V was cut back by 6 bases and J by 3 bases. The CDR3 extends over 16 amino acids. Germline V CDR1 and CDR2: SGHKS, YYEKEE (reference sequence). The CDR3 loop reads CASNPRGGVPSYEQYF. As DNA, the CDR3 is TGTGCCAGCAACCCCCGGGGGGGGGTCCCAAGCTACGAGCAGTACTTC. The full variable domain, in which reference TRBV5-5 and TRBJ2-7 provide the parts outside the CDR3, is DAGVTQSPTHLIKTRGQQVTLRCSPISGHKSVSWYQQVLGQGPQFIFQYYEKEERGRGNFPDRFSARQFPNYSSELNVNALLLGDSALYLCASNPRGGVPSYEQYFGPGTRLTVT.

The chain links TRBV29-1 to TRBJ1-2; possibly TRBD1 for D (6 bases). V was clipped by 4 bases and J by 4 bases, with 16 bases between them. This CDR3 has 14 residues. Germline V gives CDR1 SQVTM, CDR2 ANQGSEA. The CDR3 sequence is CSVGYQGFSYGYTF. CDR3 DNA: TGCAGCGTTGGTTATCAGGGGTTTAGCTATGGCTACACCTTC. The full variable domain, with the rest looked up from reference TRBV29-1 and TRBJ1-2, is SAVISQKPSRDICQRGTSLTIQCQVDSQVTMMFWYRQQPGQSLTLIATANQGSEATYESGFVIDKFPISRPNLTFSTLTVSNMSPEDSSIYLCSVGYQGFSYGYTFGSGTRLTVV.

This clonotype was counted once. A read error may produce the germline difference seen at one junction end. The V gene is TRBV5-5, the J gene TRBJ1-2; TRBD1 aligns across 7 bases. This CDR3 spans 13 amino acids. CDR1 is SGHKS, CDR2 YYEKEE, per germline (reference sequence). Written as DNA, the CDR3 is TGTGCCAGCAGCCACGACAGGGACTATGACTACACCTTC. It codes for CASSHDRDYDYTF.